This T cell receptor beta chain was captured by sequencing in a study of shared clonotypes between healthy human individuals (dated by TCRdb to about 2020). Concerning the study at large: The cohort comprised a couple of women and a few men aged 18 to 49 years. For each donor, three plates each were used for CD4 naive and CD4 memory, two plates were used for CD8 naive, and one plate was used for CD8 memory. Blood TCR repertoires of a handful of healthy adults were deeply sequenced to estimate repertoire size and the extent of clonotype sharing between individuals. To increase sequencing depth and limit assay-specific biases, TCR repertoire library preparation and sequencing were carried out by different laboratories using diverse techniques. Leukapheresis yielded between about 0.8 and 8.9 billion PBMCs per donor.

The donors were healthy, HIV-negative adults who had no recently reported acute infections or vaccinations. Only Caucasian adults living in Nashville, Tennessee, USA were represented among the donors. Magnetic negative selection was used to enrich CD4+ T cells, after which naive cells were positively selected on CD45RA and the negative fraction became the memory subset. After blood collection by leukapheresis, PBMCs were isolated using Ficoll-Histopaque density gradient centrifugation and then cryopreserved in the vapor phase of liquid nitrogen. Analytical flow cytometry was used to check the purity and quantity of every magnetically sorted T cell population. Genomic DNA was isolated from each sorted fraction and quantified by UV absorbance on a Nanodrop 2000c. Notes on this clone: It lacks a known antigen. Base qualities are not at hand, and no much larger clone is one base apart.

V loses 3 bases of germline sequence and J loses 1 base, and the interval between the two ends is 10 bases. The CDR3 sequence holds 15 residues, the cysteine and phenylalanine included. CDR3 DNA only is kept here, 45 bases in frame from base 1. Per the germline V gene, SGHDT is the CDR1 and YYEEEE is the CDR2. Using the deep immunoSEQ assay, multiplex PCR amplified TCR CDR3 regions from genomic DNA. Genomic DNA extracted from each cell subset was distributed evenly over all wells of several immunoSEQ 96-well plates, and each plate served as one replicate. For sorted subsets, approximately 190 ng genomic DNA, equal to 30,000 to 35,000 T cell genomes, was loaded into each replicate PCR. Purified libraries were quantified with a Qubit 3.0 fluorometer, sized on a Bioanalyzer 2100, and re-quantified with the KAPA Library Quantification kit. Every immunoSEQ 96-well plate was sequenced on a dedicated single-read 150-cycle Illumina NextSeq 550 flow cell. For the original study's pipeline: Because the immunoSEQ output included only junctional sequences and no quality scores, the filtering could not be the same as the filtering used for full-length reads. Sequences were annotated with PyIR, a Python wrapper for IgBLAST v1.9, and V/J genes and CDR3 were assigned using IMGT germline references. Reads were filtered out if the reads had weak V/J assignments (E-value above 1e-6), no CDR3, stop codons, out-of-frame junctions, or ambiguous translated residues. V3J clonotypes were defined by identical inferred V gene, J gene, and CDR3 amino acid sequence. The percentage overlap between two repertoires was calculated by dividing the number of shared unique clonotypes by the size of the smaller repertoire. Three approaches were used to assess repertoire richness: RTK rarefaction, the Chao1 estimator, and Recon v2.1 estimates of unobserved clonotypes. OLGA was used to compute generation probabilities for all TCRbeta clonotypes that the gDNA method yielded from several donors. In TCRdb, the immuneACCESS table is reduced to in-frame sequences with V and J assigned. These tables do not hold every clone; where another copy was compared, an unresolved V gene accounts for under half, and the others remain unexplained. V, J and clone size are taken as reported in that table, and D and trimming were inferred from the DNA itself. This sample lists about 1.1 million clones; around three quarters were detected once. The top ten hold 0.61% of the sample.

Overall study results and their limits: Pairwise subsampling indicated that sequencing depth was expected to affect the degree of clonotype sharing among donors. Because the study included only a small number of donors, the genetic and exposure-history diversity represented was limited. Compared with non-shared clonotypes, clonotypes shared by all four sorted-subset donors had higher generation probabilities. About 5% of naive CD4, roughly 3.6% of naive CD8, approximately 2% of memory CD4, and 0.4% of memory CD8 clonotypes were shared across a few donors. Only blood was sampled, and tissue TCR repertoires likely differ from those in blood. Estimated clonotype richness was generally larger for naive than for memory subsets. Incomplete sequencing was indicated by rarefaction of sorted-subset datasets, despite the large sequencing depth.

The TCR comes from a man aged 18 to 30 in good health. Some clones in this sample may be carry-over from other donors' samples. The rearrangement combines TRBV5-6 with TRBJ1-4, with no reliable assignment of the D segment. Material for sequencing was memory CD4+ T cells from PBMCs. Taken with the paper, the label for cell subset or site translates to: CD45RA-negative fraction. The CDR3 reads as follows: CASSSSRGTNEKLFF. The DNA reads TGTGCCAGCAGCTCTTCCCGGGGAACTAATGAAAAACTGTTTTTT. The full variable domain, completed from the reference TRBV5-6 and TRBJ1-4 proteins outside the CDR3, reads DAGVTQSPTHLIKTRGQQVTLRCSPKSGHDTVSWYQQALGQGPQFIFQYYEEEERQRGNFPDRFSGHQFPNYSSELNVNALLLGDSALYLCASSSSRGTNEKLFFGSGTQLSVL.